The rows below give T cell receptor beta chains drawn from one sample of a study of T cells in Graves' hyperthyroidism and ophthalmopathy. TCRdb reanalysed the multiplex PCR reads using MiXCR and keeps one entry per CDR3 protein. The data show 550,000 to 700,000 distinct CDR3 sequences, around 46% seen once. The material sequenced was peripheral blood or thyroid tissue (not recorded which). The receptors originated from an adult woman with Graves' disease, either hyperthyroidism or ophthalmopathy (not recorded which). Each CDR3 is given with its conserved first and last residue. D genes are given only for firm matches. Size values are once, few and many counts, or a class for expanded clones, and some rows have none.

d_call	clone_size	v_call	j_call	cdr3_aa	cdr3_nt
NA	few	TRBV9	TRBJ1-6	CASSPEYFSYNSPLHF	TGTGCCAGCAGTCCCGAATATTTCTCCTATAATTCACCCCTCCACTTT
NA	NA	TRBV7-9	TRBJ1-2	CASSFYICSARGYGYTF	NA
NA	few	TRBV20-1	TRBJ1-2	CSARDRGSYGYTF	TGCAGTGCTCGGGACCGGGGGAGCTATGGCTACACCTTC
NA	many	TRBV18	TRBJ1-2	CASSPVRSYGYTF	TGTGCCAGCTCACCTGTACGAAGCTATGGCTACACCTTC
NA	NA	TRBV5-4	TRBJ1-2	CASSFGGYDYTF	TGTGCCAGCAGCTTTGGGGGCTACGACTACACCTTC
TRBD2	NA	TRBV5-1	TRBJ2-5	CASSHPSGGEETKYF	TGTGCCAGCAGCCATCCTAGCGGGGGAGAAGAGACCAAGTACTTC
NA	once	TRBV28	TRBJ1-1	CASTARGFGTEAFF	TGTGCCAGCACCGCTCGGGGGTTCGGCACTGAAGCTTTCTTT
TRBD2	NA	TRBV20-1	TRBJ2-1	CSADTGSGRAVYEQFF	TGCAGTGCCGACACCGGTAGCGGGAGGGCTGTCTATGAGCAGTTCTTC
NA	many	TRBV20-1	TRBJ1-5	CSAKAGYQPQHF	TGCAGTGCTAAAGCGGGGTATCAGCCCCAGCATTTT
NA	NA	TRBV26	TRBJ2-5	CASRDGQYQETQYF	TGTGCCAGCAGAGACGGACAGTACCAAGAGACCCAGTACTTC
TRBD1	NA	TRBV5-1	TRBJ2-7	CAGSSIRTGGAYEQCF	TGCGCCGGCAGCAGTATCAGGACAGGGGGCGCGTACGAGCAGTGCTTC
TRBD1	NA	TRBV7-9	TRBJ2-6	CASSRQGRSSSGANVLTF	TGTGCCAGCAGCCGACAGGGGCGGTCAAGCTCTGGGGCCAACGTCCTGACTTTC
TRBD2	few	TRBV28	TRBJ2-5	CASSFEIRLAGAQETQYF	TGTGCCAGCAGTTTTGAAATCCGACTAGCGGGAGCTCAAGAGACCCAGTACTTC
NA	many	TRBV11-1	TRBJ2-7	CASSFRTRWEQYF	TGTGCCAGCAGCTTTCGGACCCGCTGGGAGCAGTACTTC
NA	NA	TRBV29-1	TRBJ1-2	CSVDDREGDYGYTF	TGCAGCGTTGATGATCGGGAAGGTGACTATGGCTACACCTTC
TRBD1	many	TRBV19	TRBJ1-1	CASSWDRGSEAFF	TGTGCCAGTAGTTGGGACAGGGGGTCTGAAGCTTTCTTT
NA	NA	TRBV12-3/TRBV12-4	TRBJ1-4	CASREEAANEKLFF	TGTGCCAGCAGGGAGGAAGCGGCTAATGAAAAACTGTTTTTT
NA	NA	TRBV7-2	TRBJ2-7	CASSPQPGYEQYF	TGTGCCAGCAGCCCACAACCAGGCTACGAGCAGTACTTC
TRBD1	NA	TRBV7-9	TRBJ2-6	CASSASGTVFNVLTF	TGTGCCAGCAGCGCCTCCGGGACAGTATTCAACGTCCTGACTTTC
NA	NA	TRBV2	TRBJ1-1	CASSEREGTEAFF	TGTGCCAGCAGTGAGCGGGAGGGGACTGAAGCTTTCTTT
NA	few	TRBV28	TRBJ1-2	CASTPPSAGDHGYTF	TGTGCCAGCACCCCTCCGAGTGCGGGGGATCATGGCTACACCTTC
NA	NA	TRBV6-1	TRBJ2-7	CASSRRDNSYEQYF	TGTGCCAGCAGCCGTCGGGACAATTCCTACGAGCAGTACTTC
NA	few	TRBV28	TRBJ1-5	CASSRRFSPQPQHF	TGTGCCAGCAGCCGCAGGTTTTCTCCTCAGCCCCAGCATTTT
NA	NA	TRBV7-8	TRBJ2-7	CASSSRTVSWAYEQYF	TGTGCCAGCAGCTCTAGGACGGTTTCTTGGGCCTACGAGCAGTACTTC
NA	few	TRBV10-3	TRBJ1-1	CAISGDGTPEAFF	TGTGCCATCAGTGGGGACGGGACCCCTGAAGCTTTCTTT
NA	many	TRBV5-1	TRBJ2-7	CASSLEILYEQYF	TGCGCCAGCAGCTTGGAAATACTCTACGAGCAGTACTTC
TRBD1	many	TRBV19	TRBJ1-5	CASSYGTGGQPQHF	TGTGCCAGTAGCTATGGGACAGGGGGTCAGCCCCAGCATTTT
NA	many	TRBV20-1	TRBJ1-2	CNATGENYGYTF	TGCAATGCGACAGGAGAGAACTATGGCTACACCTTC